These 10 T cell receptor beta chains came from one sample sequenced in a study of blood T cell repertoires in COVID-19. TCRdb's table, derived via immunoSEQ multiplex PCR, lists solely in-frame clones and lacks some. This repertoire shows about 300,000 clones, 75% to 90% found once; its top ten account for approximately 2.2%. Sample: peripheral blood. The source is a man aged 18 to 29 with active or convalescent COVID-19.

The CDR3 region has the DNA TGCAGTGCTAGTAAACAAGAGAACACCGGGGAGCTGTTTTTT. As protein: CSASKQENTGELFF. J is TRBJ2-2 and V is TRBV20-1; D not resolved. The germline V and J ends were trimmed by 3 bases and 1 base, with 9 bases remaining between them. CDR3 size: 14 residues. The V gene's germline CDR1 is DFQATT and CDR2 SNEGSKA (reference sequence).

In its sample, this clone was seen once. The chain links TRBV5-6 to TRBJ2-1, with 7 bases aligning to TRBD2. The CDR3 extends over 17 amino acids. Germline-derived CDR1 and CDR2 are SGHDT and YYEEEE. V shed 1 base and J 0 bases; nucleotides not matched to a gene: 7. DNA for the CDR3: TGTGCCAGCAGCTTGTTTCTAGCGGATAGCTCCTACAATGAGCAGTTCTTC. It translates to CASSLFLADSSYNEQFF. The full variable domain, completed using reference TRBV5-6 and TRBJ2-1, is DAGVTQSPTHLIKTRGQQVTLRCSPKSGHDTVSWYQQALGQGPQFIFQYYEEEERQRGNFPDRFSGHQFPNYSSELNVNALLLGDSALYLCASSLFLADSSYNEQFFGPGTRLTVL.

This chain links TRBV10-3 with TRBJ2-3; 9 nucleotides match TRBD2. Germline V gene data show CDR1 as ENHRY and CDR2 as SYGVKD. V was pared by 6 bases and J by 2 bases, with 3 bases of the junction left unmatched. This CDR3 has 14 residues. CDR3 nucleotide sequence: TGTGCCATCAGAGCTAGCGGGGACACAGATACGCAGTATTTT. Protein: CAIRASGDTDTQYF.

V is TRBV5-6 and J is TRBJ1-3; TRBD1 agrees at 12 bases. Trimming took 5 bases from V and 2 from J; bases not matched to a gene: 11. The CDR3 covers 18 residues. Germline V gives CDR1 SGHDT, CDR2 YYEEEE. This chain's CDR3 is CASSTGTGGRRAGNTIYF. CDR3 coding DNA: TGTGCCAGCAGTACCGGGACAGGGGGCCGCCGTGCTGGAAACACCATATATTTT.

The V and J genes are TRBV19 and TRBJ2-5; TRBD2 agrees at 7 bases. CDR3 length equals 14 residues. Germline CDR1 reads LNHDA; CDR2 reads SQIVND (reference sequence). V was clipped by 1 base and J by 6 bases; unmatched bases: 5. The DNA for the CDR3 is TGTGCCAGTAGTATAGCGGGGGGAGAAAAGACCCAGTACTTC. Protein: CASSIAGGEKTQYF.

This chain uses TRBV5-1 with TRBJ2-1; D is perhaps TRBD2 (5 bases). Trimming took 0 bases from V and 0 from J, leaving 13 bases between them. This CDR3 is built from 17 residues. CDR1 SGHRS and CDR2 YFSETQ come from the germline V gene. The CDR3 sequence: CASSLGSGKPSYNEQFF. Here the CDR3 DNA reads TGCGCCAGCAGCTTGGGGTCCGGGAAACCCTCCTACAATGAGCAGTTCTTC.

The chain has TRBV5-1 and TRBJ2-1; TRBD1 agrees at 9 bases. The CDR3 has 14 amino acids. V lost 3 bases, J lost 7 bases, and 5 bases stayed unmatched. Germline-derived CDR1 and CDR2 are SGHRS and YFSETQ. The CDR3 here is CASSSGQGFNEQFF. CDR3 bases: TGCGCCAGCAGCTCTGGACAGGGGTTTAATGAGCAGTTCTTC.

The chain joins TRBV19 to TRBJ2-3; 7 bases match TRBD2. V lost 5 bases and J lost 1; bases outside the gene matches: 9. The V gene's germline CDR1 is LNHDA and CDR2 SQIVND (reference sequence). The CDR3 sequence is 16 residues long. DNA for the CDR3: TGTGCCAGTAGTCCAGTCGCGGCGGGGGGCACAGATACGCAGTATTTT. It codes for CASSPVAAGGTDTQYF.

The J gene is TRBJ2-1, the V gene TRBV11-3; D is perhaps TRBD2 (5 bases). V lost 5 bases and J 5 bases, leaving 10 bases between the germline ends. This CDR3 is 13 amino acids long. The germline V gene encodes CDR1 SGHNT and CDR2 YENEEA. This chain's CDR3 is CASSGRLNNEQFF. The CDR3 nucleotides read TGTGCCAGCAGCGGTCGACTAAACAATGAGCAGTTCTTC.

The V gene is TRBV6-5, the J gene TRBJ2-7, with D possibly being TRBD1 (5 bases). Trimming removed 6 bases at V and 3 bases at J, with 15 bases between. This CDR3 is 14 amino acids long. CDR1 is MNHEY and CDR2 is SVGAGI in the germline V gene. The CDR3 here is CASRPQDYRYEQYF. The CDR3 bases are TGTGCCAGCAGACCACAGGATTATCGCTACGAGCAGTACTTC.